The following is a TCR beta chain sequence with its context. This clone's antigen is unknown. The input lacks base qualities; no much larger clone sits a single base away. Sequences SEHNR (CDR1) and FQNEAQ (CDR2) are obtained from the germline V gene (reference sequence). From its cysteine to its phenylalanine, the CDR3 spans 11 amino acids. Just CDR3 DNA is preserved here, 33 bases in frame from base 1. The junction shows trimming of 2 bases on V and 8 bases on J, plus 6 bases between the germline ends. Preparation of the library involved the immunoSEQ multiplex PCR assay. The original pipeline was this. A statistical classification framework was developed to diagnose cytomegalovirus status using the catalog of TCR beta chain sequences. The table was pulled from immuneACCESS by TCRdb, which kept in-frame rearrangements only. Such tables lose some clones; where checked, under half of the loss comes from unresolved V genes, and the rest has no known cause. Clone size and V and J calls were adopted from that table, with D and trimming inferred from the DNA. A total of roughly 70,000 clones appear in this sample, 97% of them only once. The top ten constitute around 1.5% of the sample.

These data originate in a study of cytomegalovirus exposure and HLA in healthy donors listed by TCRdb under 2017. For the study in its entirety: A later analysis indicated that the 90 to 150 validation repertoires were generated on the platform also employed for the roughly 650 repertoires of the first cohort. The study aimed to test whether signatures of past pathogen exposure could be identified by cataloging public T cell receptors. Besides the first cohort of approximately 710 subjects, a separate validation cohort made up of 120 different subjects was used. To predict cytomegalovirus infection status, the study combined high-throughput TCR immunosequencing, statistical association of individual TCRs with disease status, and machine learning. What the authors observed across the whole study: It was suggested by the authors that the approach could potentially be generalized to other disease states and immunological phenotypes. Cytomegalovirus status was reported to be diagnosed by the classifier with high specificity and sensitivity in both the original and validation cohorts. Of the cluster scores, roughly 95% were above 0 in a later analysis, which found that TCRs clustered in the first cohort also tended to co-occur in the roughly 130 validation repertoires. Most TCR sequences were observed very rarely across donors, whereas some public TCRs were present in many individuals. All 120 or so repertoires were used to score co-occurrence in the validation cohort in a later analysis, because that analysis had no HLA typing for the cohort. The study listed 164 TCR beta chains as associated with cytomegalovirus. In vitro tests confirmed that a few of the cytomegalovirus-associated TCR beta chains recognize cytomegalovirus antigens.

Separate from the approximately 670-subject first cohort, the validation cohort of around 130 subjects was the group to which the donors belonged. This chain joins TRBV7-9 to TRBJ1-2; there is no confident call for the D gene. The sequence was obtained from a young woman in good health and CMV-seropositive. Material: PBMCs. DNA sequence: TGTGCCAGCAGCTTAACCCGGGGCTACACCTTC. Its coded protein is CASSLTRGYTF. Supplemented by the reference TRBV7-9 and TRBJ1-2 proteins around the CDR3, the complete variable domain is DTGVSQNPRHKITKRGQNVTFRCDPISEHNRLYWYRQTLGQGPEFLTYFQNEAQLEKSRLLSDRFSAERPKGSFSTLEIQRTEQGDSAMYLCASSLTRGYTFGSGTRLTVV.